These 31 T cell receptor beta chains originate from one sample sequenced in a study of blood T cell repertoires in COVID-19. Assay: immunoSEQ multiplex PCR; the TCRdb copy retains only in-frame clones and omits some. This sample carries around 200,000 clones, less than 80% of them seen once, and the ten largest clones take about 13%. Material for sequencing was peripheral blood. Source of these receptors: a man aged 50 to 60 who had recovered from COVID-19.

The chain recombines TRBV28 with TRBJ2-5; 8 bases line up with TRBD2. J lost 1 base, V lost 8 bases, and 6 bases had no gene match. Germline loops: CDR1 MDHEN, CDR2 SYDVKM. The CDR3 has 14 residues. CDR3 sequence (DNA): TGTGCCAGCGGACTAGCCGAGGCCCAAGAGACCCAGTACTTC. As protein: CASGLAEAQETQYF.

This rearrangement joins TRBV7-9 to TRBJ2-7, with TRBD1 matching over 10 bases. V shed 4 bases and J 7 bases; nucleotides not matched to a gene: 10. The CDR3 sequence is 15 residues long. The germline gives CDR1 SEHNR, CDR2 FQNEAQ (reference sequence). The CDR3 spells CASSYDRDRGWEQYF. CDR3 nucleotides: TGTGCCAGCAGCTACGACCGGGACAGGGGTTGGGAGCAGTACTTC.

The chain recombines TRBV5-1 with TRBJ2-7; no clear D. Deletions cut 2 bases from V and 4 bases from J, with 7 bases between. CDR1 and CDR2 from the germline V gene are SGHRS and YFSETQ. This CDR3 comprises 12 residues. DNA for the CDR3: TGCGCCAGCAGCTTAGGAGATTACGAGCAGTACTTC. It yields the protein CASSLGDYEQYF.

The chain uses TRBV6-2 or TRBV6-3 and TRBJ2-7; D might be TRBD1 (6 bases). The CDR3 covers 13 residues. Germline-derived CDR1 and CDR2 are MNHEY and SVGEGT. Trimming left V 6 bases short and J 2 bases short, with 11 bases between. Here the CDR3 reads CASSRQAPYEQYF. CDR3 nucleotides: TGTGCCAGCAGCCGACAGGCCCCCTACGAGCAGTACTTC.

The chain carries TRBV11-2 and TRBJ1-1; D unresolved. Germline V gene data show CDR1 as SGHAT and CDR2 as FQNNGV. This CDR3 region has 13 residues. V lost 3 bases and J lost 3, with 8 bases in between. The CDR3: CASSFSEDTEAFF. As DNA, the CDR3 is TGTGCCAGCAGCTTTTCGGAGGACACTGAAGCTTTCTTT.

The gene calls are TRBV18 and TRBJ2-1; possible D gene TRBD2, 5 bases. Germline values: CDR1 KGHSH, CDR2 LQKENI. The ends were cut back, 4 bases at V and 8 bases at J, with 18 bases in the middle. This CDR3 is built from 15 residues. DNA of the CDR3: TGTGCCAGCTCACACCAGCGGTCAAGGTCAGATGAGCAGTTCTTC. This translates into CASSHQRSRSDEQFF. Complete variable domain (other parts from reference TRBV18 and TRBJ2-1): NAGVMQNPRHLVRRRGQEARLRCSPMKGHSHVYWYRQLPEEGLKFMVYLQKENIIDESGMPKERFSAEFPKEGPSILRIQQVVRGDSAAYFCASSHQRSRSDEQFFGPGTRLTVL.

This chain links TRBV24-1 with TRBJ1-5; 12 bases are a match to TRBD1. CDR3 length: 16 residues. Unmatched junction bases numbered 10, after V lost 8 bases and J lost 6 bases. Germline assignment: CDR1 KGHDR and CDR2 SFDVKD. CDR3 DNA: TGTGCCACCAATGGGACAGGGGGCGGCGGGAGTCAGCCCCAGCATTTT. This translates into CATNGTGGGGSQPQHF.

Points on this clone: This may be a read error, as it is one base from a much larger clone. The sample has other DNA sequences that encode this CDR3 too. V is TRBV11-2 and J is TRBJ2-3, with D perhaps TRBD1 (6 bases). The V end lost 2 bases, the J end lost 4 bases, and 10 bases lay between the germline ends. The germline V gene encodes CDR1 SGHAT and CDR2 FQNNGV. CDR3 length equals 14 residues. CDR3 sequence: CASSLNRVADTQYF. DNA for the CDR3: TGTGCCAGCAGCTTAAACAGGGTTGCAGATACGCAGTATTTT.

V and J are TRBV19 and TRBJ1-1, with a possible D match to TRBD1 (6 bases). From germline, CDR1 is LNHDA and CDR2 SQIVND (reference sequence). Trimming took 4 bases from V and 11 from J, leaving 17 bases between them. CDR3 length: 13 amino acids. CDR3 nucleotide sequence: TGTGCCAGTAGTAGAGGGGGTAGTGGGAAGGCTTTCTTT. Residues: CASSRGGSGKAFF.

This rearrangement joins TRBV28 to TRBJ2-7; weak D call: TRBD1 (6 bases). Trimming pared 6 bases from V and 6 bases from J, leaving 15 bases between. This CDR3 is built from 13 residues. CDR1 is MDHEN and CDR2 is SYDVKM in the germline V gene. This chain's CDR3 is CASRGRQGSEQYF. Written as DNA, the CDR3 is TGTGCCAGCAGGGGTAGGCAGGGGTCCGAGCAGTACTTC. The complete variable domain, with remaining parts taken from reference TRBV28 and TRBJ2-7, reads DVKVTQSSRYLVKRTGEKVFLECVQDMDHENMFWYRQDPGLGLRLIYFSYDVKMKEKGDIPEGYSVSREKKERFSLILESASTNQTSMYLCASRGRQGSEQYFGPGTRLTVT.

The rearrangement links TRBV30 to TRBJ2-7; TRBD1 matches at 7 bases. Per germline, CDR1 GTSNPN and CDR2 SVGIG (reference sequence). The CDR3 runs 14 residues. V lost 4 bases to trimming and J lost 0 bases; unmatched junction nucleotides: 6. CDR3 loop: CAWMTGTSSYEQYF. CDR3 DNA sequence: TGTGCCTGGATGACAGGGACCTCCTCCTACGAGCAGTACTTC.

This sequence joins TRBV10-3 and TRBJ2-7; TRBD2 matches at 8 bases. CDR1 and CDR2 from the germline V gene are ENHRY and SYGVKD. This CDR3 contains 14 residues. J was trimmed by 1 base and V by 3 bases; bases with no gene match: 2. The CDR3 is CAISDAGGSYEQYF. The CDR3 DNA is TGTGCCATCAGTGACGCGGGAGGATCCTACGAGCAGTACTTC.

The V gene is TRBV7-3, the J gene TRBJ2-3; possible D gene TRBD2, 5 bases. The CDR3 covers 16 residues. Trimming cost V 5 bases and J 2 bases, with 17 bases left between them. Germline CDR1 and CDR2: SGHTA and FQGTGA. CDR3 DNA sequence: TGTGCCAGCAGCGTTAAACTAGTTTGGGACACAGATACGCAGTATTTT. This gives the protein CASSVKLVWDTDTQYF.

The chain employs TRBV20-1 and TRBJ2-1; the match to TRBD2 covers 9 bases. Looked up from germline, CDR1 is DFQATT and CDR2 is SNEGSKA (reference sequence). The CDR3 loop spans 18 amino acids. Losses at the gene ends were 3 bases for V and 3 bases for J; bases not matched to a gene: 15. The CDR3 sequence: CSASSESSGRFFYNEQFF. The CDR3 DNA is TGCAGTGCTAGTAGCGAGTCCAGCGGGAGGTTCTTCTACAATGAGCAGTTCTTC.

The V gene is TRBV19, the J gene TRBJ2-1, with TRBD2 matching over 12 bases. The CDR3 is 16 residues long. The V gene end was trimmed by 5 bases and the J gene end by 1 base; junction bases not matched to a gene: 3. Germline assignment: CDR1 LNHDA and CDR2 SQIVND (reference sequence). The chain's CDR3 is CASSLTSGSSYNEQFF. DNA of the CDR3: TGTGCCAGTAGTCTGACTAGCGGGAGTTCCTACAATGAGCAGTTCTTC. Supplemented by reference TRBV19 and TRBJ2-1, the full variable domain reads DGGITQSPKYLFRKEGQNVTLSCEQNLNHDAMYWYRQDPGQGLRLIYYSQIVNDFQKGDIAEGYSVSREKKESFPLTVTSAQKNPTAFYLCASSLTSGSSYNEQFFGPGTRLTVL.

V and J are TRBV7-9 and TRBJ1-4; tentative D call: TRBD1 (5 bases). The CDR3 totals 15 residues. With 3 bases removed from V and 0 bases from J, the gap between germline ends came to 8 bases. Per germline, CDR1 SEHNR and CDR2 FQNEAQ (reference sequence). CDR3: CASSFDSATNEKLFF. The CDR3 DNA follows: TGTGCCAGCAGCTTTGACAGTGCAACTAATGAAAAACTGTTTTTT.

The chain employs TRBV28 and TRBJ1-1; the D is unclear. Trimming shortened V by 6 bases and J by 4 bases, and 6 bases separated the two germline ends. The CDR3 is made up of 11 amino acids. Germline values: CDR1 MDHEN, CDR2 SYDVKM. This CDR3 reads CASRTVTEAFF. As DNA, the CDR3 is TGTGCCAGCAGAACGGTCACTGAAGCTTTCTTT.

The V gene is TRBV19, the J gene TRBJ2-7; weak D call: TRBD1 (6 bases). The ends were cut back, 1 base at V and 5 bases at J, with 15 bases in the middle. The CDR3 has 15 amino acids. Looked up from germline, CDR1 is LNHDA and CDR2 is SQIVND (reference sequence). This chain's CDR3 is CASSIGRTVRDEQYF. The DNA of the CDR3 is TGTGCCAGTAGTATAGGGCGGACAGTTCGCGACGAGCAGTACTTC.

The chain joins TRBV30 to TRBJ1-1, with unresolved D. CDR3 length: 12 amino acids. Trimming removed 2 bases at V and 4 bases at J, with 8 bases between. The V gene's germline CDR1 is GTSNPN and CDR2 SVGIG (reference sequence). The CDR3 nucleotides read TGTGCCTGGAGTCCAGTGATCACTGAAGCTTTCTTT. Translated: CAWSPVITEAFF.

The J gene is TRBJ1-1, the V gene TRBV30, with 9 bases identical to TRBD1. V lost 3 bases and J lost 10; bases outside the gene matches: 21. CDR1 GTSNPN and CDR2 SVGIG come from the germline V gene (reference sequence). The CDR3 contains 17 residues. The CDR3, as DNA: TGTGCCTGGAGCCTAAACTTTTATGGGACAGGGTATTCGGGAGCTTTCTTT. This gives the protein CAWSLNFYGTGYSGAFF.

The CDR3 spells CASSLTGTGNNEQFF. CDR3 DNA: TGTGCCAGCAGCTTAACCGGGACAGGGAATAATGAGCAGTTCTTC. V gene TRBV7-3 combines with J gene TRBJ2-1; 9 bases map to TRBD1. The CDR3 is made up of 15 amino acids. The V gene's germline CDR1 is SGHTA and CDR2 FQGTGA. J was trimmed by 7 bases and V by 0 bases; bases with no gene match: 4.

The rearrangement uses TRBV20-1 and TRBJ2-7, with unresolved D. The CDR3 loop spans 11 amino acids. Germline values: CDR1 DFQATT, CDR2 SNEGSKA (reference sequence). V dropped 6 bases and J dropped 2 bases, with 8 bases sitting between them. The CDR3 loop reads CSARPTYEQYF. DNA for the CDR3: TGCAGTGCCCGCCCTACCTACGAGCAGTACTTC.

This sequence joins TRBV5-4 and TRBJ2-7, with 8 bases identical to TRBD2. Trimming removed 5 bases from V and 2 bases from J; junction bases left unmatched: 9. Germline V lookup: CDR1 SGHNT, CDR2 YYREEE (reference sequence). The CDR3 length is 15 residues. The CDR3 DNA follows: TGTGCCAGCAGTCCAAGTAGCGGGATCGCCTACGAGCAGTACTTC. Translating it yields CASSPSSGIAYEQYF.

This sequence joins TRBV7-6 and TRBJ2-6; D call uncertain. Trimming cost V 1 base and J 4 bases, with 23 bases left between them. There are 20 residues in the CDR3. CDR1 is SGHVS, CDR2 FNYEAQ, per germline. The CDR3 nucleotides read TGTGCCAGCAGCTTAGAGGTGTTTTGGGCCGGTAGGTTGGGGGCCAACGTCCTGACTTTC. It is translated as CASSLEVFWAGRLGANVLTF.

This sequence joins TRBV29-1 and TRBJ1-1; TRBD1 agrees at 7 bases. Trimming took 5 bases from V and 1 from J; bases not matched to a gene: 10. From germline, CDR1 is SQVTM and CDR2 ANQGSEA. The CDR3 is 15 residues long. The CDR3 sequence: CSVTGALRGNTEAFF. The CDR3 DNA is TGCAGCGTTACAGGGGCCCTTAGGGGGAACACTGAAGCTTTCTTT.

This clone was picked up one time. The rearrangement links TRBV10-2 to TRBJ2-4, with D maybe TRBD2 (7 bases). V was shortened by 10 bases and J by 2 bases, with 18 bases between the two germline ends. Germline loops: CDR1 WSHSY, CDR2 SAAADI. This CDR3 has 15 amino acids. CDR3 region: CAKIQGRGPKNIQYF. CDR3 nucleotide sequence: TGCGCCAAAATTCAGGGGCGGGGGCCCAAAAACATTCAGTACTTC.

This clone appeared a single time. The V and J genes are TRBV6-2 or TRBV6-3 and TRBJ2-7; 8 bases agree with TRBD1. Losses at the gene ends were 4 bases for V and 9 bases for J; bases not matched to a gene: 2. Germline V gene lookup returns CDR1 MNHEY and CDR2 SVGEGT. CDR3 length equals 11 residues. For the CDR3, the DNA is TGTGCCAGCAGTTGGGGGACAGGGCAGTACTTC. Translating gives CASSWGTGQYF.

The V call is TRBV5-1, the J call TRBJ1-6; 9 positions agree with TRBD1. The CDR3 loop spans 16 amino acids. Germline loops: CDR1 SGHRS, CDR2 YFSETQ. Trimming removed 0 bases from V and 9 bases from J; junction bases left unmatched: 7. The CDR3 is CASSLDWTGDASPLHF. As DNA, the CDR3 is TGCGCCAGCAGCTTGGACTGGACAGGGGATGCTTCACCCCTCCACTTT.

This clone was recorded once. In DNA, the CDR3 is TGCGCCAGCAGCCCCATGCTGGGCAGCAACGAGCAGTACTTC. This codes for CASSPMLGSNEQYF. This chain links TRBV5-1 with TRBJ2-7, with unresolved D. The CDR3 covers 14 residues. With 4 bases removed from V and 5 bases from J, the gap between germline ends came to 16 bases. Germline V gene sequence: CDR1 SGHRS, CDR2 YFSETQ. Full variable domain (outside the CDR3, taken from reference TRBV5-1 and TRBJ2-7): KAGVTQTPRYLIKTRGQQVTLSCSPISGHRSVSWYQQTPGQGLQFLFEYFSETQRNKGNFPGRFSGRQFSNSRSEMNVSTLELGDSALYLCASSPMLGSNEQYFGPGTRLTVT.

The chain is built from TRBV30 and TRBJ2-7, with D uncertain. Deletions cut 0 bases from V and 0 bases from J, with 6 bases between. CDR3 size: 13 residues. The germline CDR1 and CDR2 sequences are GTSNPN and SVGIG (reference sequence). The CDR3 sequence is CAWSVPGSYEQYF. In nucleotides, the CDR3 is TGTGCCTGGAGTGTACCGGGCTCCTACGAGCAGTACTTC.

The V gene is TRBV15, the J gene TRBJ2-1, with D perhaps TRBD1 (5 bases). Trimming cost V 0 bases and J 2 bases, with 11 bases left between them. This CDR3 is 16 amino acids long. CDR1 is LNHNV, CDR2 YYDKDF, per germline (reference sequence). The CDR3 loop reads CATSREGQLPYNEQFF. CDR3 nucleotide sequence: TGTGCCACCAGCAGAGAAGGACAACTCCCCTACAATGAGCAGTTCTTC.